Below are 20 T cell receptor beta chains sequenced from a single sample in a study of cytomegalovirus exposure and HLA in healthy donors. TCRdb keeps only in-frame clones here, not all; method: immunoSEQ multiplex PCR. Altogether around 160,000 clones are present, about 88% being singletons, with the ten largest covering 2.5% to 3%. Sequenced input: PBMCs. These receptors all stem from a man between 18 and 29 years old in good health and CMV-seronegative.

The chain combines TRBV29-1 with TRBJ2-7; 7 nucleotides agree with TRBD1. Trimming removed 5 bases from V and 1 base from J; junction bases left unmatched: 5. Looked up from germline, CDR1 is SQVTM and CDR2 is ANQGSEA. The CDR3 consists of 13 residues. The CDR3 sequence: CSVSTGPSYEQYF. The CDR3 region has the DNA TGCAGCGTTTCGACAGGGCCATCCTACGAGCAGTACTTC.

CDR3 region: CASSNERRTDTQYF. Here the CDR3 DNA reads TGCGCCAGCAGTAATGAGCGGAGGACAGATACGCAGTATTTT. This chain links TRBV5-1 with TRBJ2-3; TRBD2 might be the D (5 bases). Trimming removed 5 bases at V and 3 bases at J, with 13 bases between. CDR3 length: 14 residues. Germline CDR1 and CDR2: SGHRS and YFSETQ.

V gene TRBV28 combines with J gene TRBJ1-6, with 9 bases fitting TRBD1. Germline values: CDR1 MDHEN, CDR2 SYDVKM. Trimming cost V 7 bases and J 9 bases; bases outside gene matches: 10. CDR3 size: 15 residues. The CDR3 is CASIQGDRVGSPLHF. In DNA form, the CDR3 reads TGTGCCAGCATCCAGGGGGACAGGGTCGGTTCACCCCTCCACTTT. The full variable domain, in which reference TRBV28 and TRBJ1-6 provide the parts outside the CDR3, is DVKVTQSSRYLVKRTGEKVFLECVQDMDHENMFWYRQDPGLGLRLIYFSYDVKMKEKGDIPEGYSVSREKKERFSLILESASTNQTSMYLCASIQGDRVGSPLHFGNGTRLTVT.

The chain has TRBV6-4 and TRBJ2-1; the match to TRBD2 covers 10 bases. CDR1 is MRHNA, CDR2 SNTAGT, per germline. After removal of 6 bases from V and 6 bases from J, the junction contained 14 bases not matched to a gene. The CDR3 extends over 17 amino acids. CDR3 sequence reads: CASSRLALAGGRNEQFF. The CDR3 nucleotides read TGTGCCAGCAGCCGACTGGCCTTAGCGGGAGGCCGCAATGAGCAGTTCTTC.

This rearrangement joins TRBV28 to TRBJ1-6; a possible D gene is TRBD1 (6 bases). The germline V gene has CDR1 MDHEN and CDR2 SYDVKM. The V end lost 6 bases, the J end lost 11 bases, and 17 bases lay between the germline ends. The CDR3 runs 14 residues. The CDR3 nucleotides are TGTGCCAGCAGCCTCACAGGGTTGGAACCACCCCTCCACTTT. Its translation is CASSLTGLEPPLHF. Complete variable domain (other parts from reference TRBV28 and TRBJ1-6): DVKVTQSSRYLVKRTGEKVFLECVQDMDHENMFWYRQDPGLGLRLIYFSYDVKMKEKGDIPEGYSVSREKKERFSLILESASTNQTSMYLCASSLTGLEPPLHFGNGTRLTVT.

The V gene is TRBV6-5, the J gene TRBJ2-5, with D possibly TRBD2 on 6 matching bases. The V end lost 2 bases, the J end lost 5 bases, and 9 bases lay between the germline ends. In germline, CDR1 is MNHEY, CDR2 SVGAGI. The CDR3 length is 13 residues. DNA for the CDR3: TGTGCCAGCAGTTACACGAGCGGGGAGACCCAGTACTTC. Translated, it gives CASSYTSGETQYF.

The chain employs TRBV28 and TRBJ1-5, with D possibly being TRBD1 (5 bases). Germline lookup yields CDR1 MDHEN and CDR2 SYDVKM. V lost 3 bases, J lost 2 bases, and 14 bases lay in between. The CDR3 is 16 residues long. The CDR3 DNA follows: TGTGCCAGCAGTTTCCTTAGGACCAGGGGCAATCAGCCCCAGCATTTT. Translating it yields CASSFLRTRGNQPQHF.

The V and J genes are TRBV5-1 and TRBJ2-2; possible D gene TRBD2, 5 bases. This CDR3 is 15 amino acids long. Germline loops: CDR1 SGHRS, CDR2 YFSETQ. The germline V and J ends were trimmed by 1 base and 7 bases, with 14 bases remaining between them. In nucleotides, the CDR3 is TGCGCCAGCAGCTTGAGGACTGGGATTCACGGGGAGCTGTTTTTT. It specifies CASSLRTGIHGELFF. Based on the CDR3 plus reference TRBV5-1 and TRBJ2-2, the full variable domain is KAGVTQTPRYLIKTRGQQVTLSCSPISGHRSVSWYQQTPGQGLQFLFEYFSETQRNKGNFPGRFSGRQFSNSRSEMNVSTLELGDSALYLCASSLRTGIHGELFFGEGSRLTVL.

The chain uses TRBV11-2 and TRBJ1-2, with unresolved D. The germline CDR1 and CDR2 sequences are SGHAT and FQNNGV. This CDR3 has 15 amino acids. V dropped 1 base and J dropped 5 bases, with 14 bases sitting between them. CDR3 loop: CASSLGSMILYGYTF. DNA for the CDR3: TGTGCCAGCAGCTTAGGATCGATGATACTATATGGCTACACCTTC.

This clone was detected only once. Here the CDR3 reads CASSPLTENTGELFF. The CDR3 nucleotides are TGTGCCAGCAGTCCCCTGACAGAAAACACCGGGGAGCTGTTTTTT. The gene calls are TRBV28 and TRBJ2-2; D perhaps matches TRBD1 (5 bases). This CDR3 region has 15 residues. Germline lookup yields CDR1 MDHEN and CDR2 SYDVKM. The germline V and J ends were trimmed by 5 bases and 2 bases, with 12 bases remaining between them.

V is TRBV4-1 and J is TRBJ1-3, with D possibly being TRBD1 (5 bases). Per germline, CDR1 MGHRA and CDR2 YSYEKL. The CDR3 covers 16 residues. Between the trimmed V and J ends, which lost 0 bases and 8 bases, there was a span of 17 bases. As DNA, the CDR3 is TGCGCCAGCAGCCAAGATCAAGGAGGGGCGAGAGACACCATATATTTT. Residues: CASSQDQGGARDTIYF.

With respect to this clone: An end of the junction differs from the germline gene, which may be a read error. The chain recombines TRBV4-1 with TRBJ1-3, with a tentative D call TRBD1 (5 bases). The length of the CDR3 is 16 residues. Germline CDR1 is MGHRA and CDR2 is YSYEKL. For the CDR3, the DNA is TGCGCCAGCAGCCAAGATGAGGCAGGGTCTGTAAACACCATATATTTT. Residues: CASSQDEAGSVNTIYF.

The chain is built from TRBV7-2 and TRBJ1-2, with 7 nucleotides matching TRBD1. The trim removed 1 base at V and 7 bases at J, leaving 9 bases unmatched. The CDR3 has 15 amino acids. Germline V gives CDR1 SGHTA, CDR2 FQGNSA. CDR3 bases: TGTGCCAGCAGCTTAGTACTCGACAGGGCTAGTGGCTACACCTTC. It encodes CASSLVLDRASGYTF.

This clone was seen a single time. The chain joins TRBV9 to TRBJ2-1; TRBD2 might be the D (6 bases). This CDR3 is 15 amino acids long. Germline V gives CDR1 SGDLS, CDR2 YYNGEE. Trimming left V 0 bases short and J 16 bases short, with 23 bases between. The CDR3 here is CASSVEPSTTREVFF. DNA of the CDR3: TGTGCCAGCAGCGTAGAACCCAGTACGACTAGAGAAGTATTCTTC.

This chain joins TRBV4-3 and TRBJ2-2, with D perhaps TRBD2 (6 bases). The CDR3 has 16 residues. The germline CDR1 and CDR2 sequences are LGHNA and YSLEER. Between the trimmed V and J ends, which lost 1 base and 7 bases, there was a span of 16 bases. The CDR3 sequence is CASSQGDGRIVGELFF. DNA for the CDR3: TGCGCCAGCAGCCAAGGAGACGGGAGAATTGTCGGGGAGCTGTTTTTT.

This chain links TRBV2 with TRBJ2-3; 7 positions agree with TRBD2. The V gene's germline CDR1 is SNHLY and CDR2 FYNNEI. V was clipped by 4 bases and J by 0 bases; unmatched bases: 7. The CDR3 is made up of 16 amino acids. CDR3 amino acids: CASSAQAGMSTDTQYF. CDR3 nucleotides: TGTGCCAGCAGTGCTCAAGCGGGAATGAGCACAGATACGCAGTATTTT.

V usage is TRBV7-2 and J usage is TRBJ2-1; the match to TRBD2 covers 12 bases. This CDR3 is 16 amino acids long. The germline V gene encodes CDR1 SGHTA and CDR2 FQGNSA. V was clipped by 5 bases and J by 9 bases; unmatched bases: 11. The DNA of the CDR3 is TGTGCCAGCAGCCTTAGACTAGCGGGAGATATGAGTGAGCAGTTCTTC. Amino acids: CASSLRLAGDMSEQFF. The variable domain in full, with the rest retrieved from reference TRBV7-2 and TRBJ2-1, is GAGVSQSPSNKVTEKGKDVELRCDPISGHTALYWYRQSLGQGLEFLIYFQGNSAPDKSGLPSDRFSAERTGGSVSTLTIQRTQQEDSAVYLCASSLRLAGDMSEQFFGPGTRLTVL.

This clone has just one count. The rearrangement joins TRBV30 to TRBJ2-3; 9 bases match TRBD2. Germline lookup yields CDR1 GTSNPN and CDR2 SVGIG (reference sequence). Trimming removed 1 base from V and 6 bases from J; junction bases left unmatched: 5. This CDR3 has 14 amino acids. This chain's CDR3 is CAWSDGLASDTQYF. The CDR3, as DNA: TGTGCCTGGAGTGATGGACTAGCGTCCGATACGCAGTATTTT.

This rearrangement joins TRBV5-1 to TRBJ1-2; TRBD1 aligns across 9 bases. Germline lookup yields CDR1 SGHRS and CDR2 YFSETQ. Unmatched junction bases numbered 16, after V lost 4 bases and J lost 6 bases. The CDR3 consists of 17 residues. Here the CDR3 reads CASSRQIYLGQGDGYTF. DNA for the CDR3: TGCGCCAGCAGCCGACAAATTTATCTGGGACAGGGCGATGGCTACACCTTC.

Only a few counts were recorded for this clone. This rearrangement joins TRBV5-1 to TRBJ1-1; 8 bases match TRBD1. After removal of 3 bases from V and 5 bases from J, the junction contained 6 bases not matched to a gene. Per germline, CDR1 SGHRS and CDR2 YFSETQ. The CDR3 runs 14 residues. CDR3 bases: TGCGCCAGCAGCTCGGGACAGGCGGAGACTGAAGCTTTCTTT. As protein: CASSSGQAETEAFF.